This T cell receptor beta chain comes out of a study of monozygotic twins with inflammatory bowel disease (dated by TCRdb to between 2017 and 2020). Turning to the overall study: In total, 28 monozygotic twin pairs made up the full study: 19 Danish pairs, all IBD-discordant, plus nine German pairs, of which four were IBD-concordant and five were IBD-discordant. Each individual had, on average, about 151 000 unique TCRalpha sequences and 181 000 unique TCRbeta sequences available for analysis. Within discordant pairs, disease-associated traits were sought mainly by comparing IBD patients with their genetically identical healthy co-twins. What the study reported, not specific to this receptor: IBD patients shared fewer clonotypes with other individuals than healthy twins did, most markedly in patients showing signs of disease activity. The analysis was unable to tell apart different T cell subtypes. Background noise and inter-individual variability may have been introduced into the repertoires by the differing immunosuppressive treatments among patients. TCRbeta repertoire diversity, by inverse Simpson index, was decreased in IBD patients compared with their healthy co-twins. No single strong signal or clonotype linked to IBD turned up in the results, so the idea that one exists was not supported. No difference in repertoire similarity was observed between concordant and discordant twins, possibly owing to limited statistical power.

The method was 5' RACE. For each TCR library, approximately 3,700 ng of total RNA was used. For each sample, cDNA synthesis with SMARTScribe reverse transcriptase was split into eight separate reactions. Unique molecular identifiers containing a 6-nucleotide sample barcode were introduced through template switching during cDNA synthesis. Two nested PCRs of approximately 16 and 10 cycles amplified the TCRalpha and TCRbeta cDNA, and bead purification followed each PCR. Before amplification, the cDNA was treated with uracil DNA-glycosylase and purified using the QIAquick PCR purification kit. In the second PCR, Illumina TruSeq-compatible adapters and sample-specific barcodes were added. Library quality and concentration were assessed using TapeStation and Qubit, and approximately 5 ng of each library was pooled. The pooled libraries were sequenced with 2 x 100 bp reads and custom sequencing primers on an Illumina HiSeq2500 single-index Rapid Run. Per the original workflow: MiGEC version 1.2.6 was used for UMI-based consensus assembly to correct PCR and sequencing errors. MiXCR version 2.1.1 was used to carry out V(D)J alignment, clonotype assembly and CDR3 extraction. To normalise gene usage, clonotype sharing and MAIT/NKT TCR abundance, the analysis used the top 1000, 10 000 and 20 000 clonotypes per sample. Diversity was computed as the inverse Simpson index with the vegan R package after downsampling to 27 000 UMIs. Paired Mann-Whitney U tests were applied to discordant twin pairs, with Benjamini-Hochberg correction for multiple testing. TCRdb reanalyzed the reads, keeping one entry per CDR3 protein sequence and omitting DNA. The V and J calls come from TCRdb's annotation, not from the publication. The sample table records approximately 300,000 distinct CDR3 sequences. The top ten constitute approximately 5.4% of the sample.

The CDR3 has 13 amino acids, counting the end cysteine and phenylalanine. No DNA was logged. The germline V gene (reference sequence) sets CDR1 to DFQATT and CDR2 to SNEGSKA. Remarks on this clonotype: Its antigen is currently not known.

From each donor, an approximately 2.3 ml peripheral blood sample was collected into PAXgene tubes and kept at -80 degrees C. Total RNA was isolated from whole blood with the PAXgene blood miRNA kit on an automated QIAcube, without T cell sorting. Peripheral blood from monozygotic twin pairs concordant or discordant for inflammatory bowel disease was subjected to deep TCRalpha and TCRbeta repertoire profiling with unique molecular barcoding. Smoking habits were recorded for all twin pairs, and individuals were classified as current, former or never smokers. The receptor was derived from a human donor with ulcerative colitis or Crohn's disease, or a healthy co-twin of an affected twin (not recorded which). Sequences were obtained from blood. This receptor chain uses TRBV20-1 and TRBJ2-7. This receptor has the CDR3 CSATTDVSYEQYF.